The T cell receptor (beta chain) under discussion was sequenced for a study of blood T cell repertoires in COVID-19. The overall study: COVID-19 samples collected from the United States, Italy and Spain covered acute and convalescent phases. PBMCs, B-cell-depleted T cells, or T cells were the source of the cDNA or gDNA that made up the material.

Using immunoSEQ multiplex PCR, the repertoire was profiled, and TCRdb retains in-frame clones only, with some absent. Seen here are 26,000 or so clones, approximately 66% observed once, and the top ten hold 7.3%. This CDR3 has 15 residues. Trimming cost V 6 bases and J 0 bases, with 13 bases left between them. Per the germline V gene, CDR1 is SEHNR and CDR2 is FQNEAQ (reference sequence). Judged by abundance, this clone is medium-sized. The TCR comes from a man in his sixties with active or convalescent COVID-19. Sample: peripheral blood. The chain is built from TRBV7-9 and TRBJ2-3; D is possibly TRBD2 (7 bases). CDR3 nucleotides: TGTGCCAGCAGGCAACGGGGGGCGAGCACAGATACGCAGTATTTT. Residues: CASRQRGASTDTQYF.